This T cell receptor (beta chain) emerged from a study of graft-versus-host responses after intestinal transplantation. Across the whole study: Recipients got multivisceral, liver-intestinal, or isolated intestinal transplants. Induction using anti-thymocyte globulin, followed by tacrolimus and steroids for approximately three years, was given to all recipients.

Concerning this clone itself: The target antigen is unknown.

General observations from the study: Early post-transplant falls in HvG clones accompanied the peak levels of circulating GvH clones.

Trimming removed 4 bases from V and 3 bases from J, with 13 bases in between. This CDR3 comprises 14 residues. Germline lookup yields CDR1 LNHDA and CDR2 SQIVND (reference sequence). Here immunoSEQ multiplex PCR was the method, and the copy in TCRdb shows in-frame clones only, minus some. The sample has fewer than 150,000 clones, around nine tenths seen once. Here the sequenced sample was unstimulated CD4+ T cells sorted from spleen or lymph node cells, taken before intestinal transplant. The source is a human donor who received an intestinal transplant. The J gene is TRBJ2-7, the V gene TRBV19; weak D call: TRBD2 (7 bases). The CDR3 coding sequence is TGTGCCAGTAGTAGGGGGGGGCCCCTCTACGAGCAGTACTTC. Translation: CASSRGGPLYEQYF.